These T cell receptor beta chains were read from a single sample in a study of shared clonotypes between healthy human individuals. Some clones are missing from TCRdb's copy, which holds only in-frame ones; the method was immunoSEQ multiplex PCR. The table includes 800,000 or so clones, 90% to 97% detected once. Sequenced sample: naive CD8+ T cells sorted from blood. Source of these receptors: a man under 40 in good health. Each CDR3 is given with its conserved first and last residue. D genes are given only for firm matches.

TRBV2	TRBJ2-7	.	TGTGCCAGCAGAGGAAAGGTACAGTACCCAAACTACGAGCAGTACTTC	CASRGKVQYPNYEQYF
TRBV27	TRBJ2-1	TRBD2	TGTGCCAGCAGTCCTACCCCCACCTCCGTCCCACTAGCGGGAGGTGGGAATGAGCAGTTCTTC	CASSPTPTSVPLAGGGNEQFF
TRBV5-8	TRBJ1-3	.	TGTGCCAGCAGCCACGGGGGAAACACCATATATTTT	CASSHGGNTIYF
TRBV7-9	TRBJ2-5	TRBD2	TGTGCCAGCAGCCTTACCCTAGCGGAAGAGACCCAGTACTTC	CASSLTLAEETQYF
TRBV9	TRBJ1-2	.	TGTGCCAGCAGCGAAACGGAAGTCGTTGGCTACACCTTC	CASSETEVVGYTF
TRBV9	TRBJ2-1	TRBD2	TGTGCCAGCAGCGTAGGTGGGAGGGCCAATGAGCAGTTCTTC	CASSVGGRANEQFF
TRBV4-3	TRBJ2-7	TRBD2	TGCGCCAGCAGCCAAGATGCGGGGGTATACGAGCAGTACTTC	CASSQDAGVYEQYF
TRBV11-3	TRBJ2-1	.	TGTGCCAGCAGCTCCTTCTCCTACAATGAGCAGTTCTTC	CASSSFSYNEQFF
TRBV5-6	TRBJ2-7	.	TGTGCCAGCAGCTTGAACCCTACCTACGAGCAGTACTTC	CASSLNPTYEQYF
TRBV18	TRBJ2-3	.	TGTGCCAGCTCACCAGATTTTAACACAGATACGCAGTATTTT	CASSPDFNTDTQYF